This T cell receptor (beta chain) was retrieved from a study of blood T cell repertoires in COVID-19 (dated by TCRdb to about 2020). For context, the study as a whole: Samples covering the acute and convalescent phases of COVID-19 were provided by collaborators in the United States, Italy and Spain. The material from the prospective study consisted of cDNA or gDNA derived from T cells, B-cell-depleted T cells, or PBMCs. Subjects who had been exposed to COVID-19, were actively infected with it, or had recovered from it provided the deeply sampled blood TCRbeta repertoires that made up the dataset. The repertoires were made available in a free public database intended to serve as a resource for research on the immune response to SARS-CoV-2. Samples were obtained from the ongoing ImmuneRACE study (first 160 participants) and from approximately 1,200 subjects provided by 6 global collaborators. Sample metadata almost always included a de-identified subject ID, COVID-19 status, age in years and sex. Where available, HLA class I and class II types were taken from metadata supplied by the sample provider and were not determined by assay-based typing. Broader findings and caveats from the paper: The amount of clinical and demographic metadata varied by source and participant and was provided uncurated.

Points on this clone: There is no known antigen for this receptor. The input lacks base qualities; no much larger clone sits a single base away.

Whole blood was collected in K2EDTA tubes by collaborating institutions according to the institutions' own protocols. For TCRbeta analysis, collaborator samples were shipped as frozen whole blood, as isolated PBMCs, or as DNA extracted from either sample type. Trimming removed 3 bases from V and 4 bases from J; the gene matches leave 9 bases unexplained. Taken from the germline V gene (reference sequence), the CDR1 and CDR2 loops are SEHNR and FQNEAQ. The CDR3 goes from the cysteine to the phenylalanine over 16 residues. The CDR3 DNA has 48 bases and is translated from base 1. TCRbeta CDR3 regions were amplified from genomic DNA using the immunoSEQ Assay, a bias-controlled multiplex PCR. Processing in the source paper ran as follows. The number of nucleated cells in each sample was estimated from the amplification of reference gene primers within the assay. Sequence reads were collapsed and filtered to measure the absolute abundance of every unique TCRbeta CDR3 rearrangement. For each sample, productive Simpson clonality was calculated as the square root of Simpson's diversity index across productive rearrangements. Sourced from immuneACCESS, this table was stored by TCRdb with only in-frame sequences that have V and J called. A share of the clones is absent; for the studies checked, an unresolved V gene accounts for under half, and the remainder has no known explanation. V, J and clone size derive from that table, while D and trimming were established from the DNA sequence. This sample is represented by approximately 210,000 clones; 80% to 90% of them were singletons. About a fifth of the sample lies in the top ten.

This chain is built from TRBV7-9 and TRBJ1-5, and TRBD1 matches 7 of the central bases. This sequence originates from a human donor in a cohort sampled during active COVID-19. Material: peripheral blood. The CDR3 reads CASSLEKQGWNQPQHF. The nucleotide sequence is TGTGCCAGCAGCTTGGAGAAACAGGGGTGGAATCAGCCCCAGCATTTT.